This TCR beta chain was sequenced for a study of T-cell reconstitution after alpha-beta-depleted transplantation in children. Regarding the study as a whole: Counts and diversity of T cells one year after transplant came mostly from newly produced T cells. Where alpha-beta T cells came from about two months after transplant was reportedly several hundred expanded graft clones. From surviving recipient T cells and thymic progenitors came the high day-60 TCRbeta diversity observed in some patients.

This clonotype was detected ten times or more. Its antigen is not known. V was clipped by 3 bases and J by 4 bases; unmatched bases: 5. The CDR3 is 15 amino acids. The germline V gene encodes CDR1 LNHDA and CDR2 SQIVND (reference sequence). Preparation of the TCRbeta library involved a method that used unique molecular identifiers. A single record per CDR3 protein comes from TCRdb applying MiXCR to the PCR reads. This sample carries over 45,000 distinct CDR3 sequences, around 9% of them seen once, and the ten largest clones take 27%. The specimen comprised PBMCs, mostly from graft donor cells, sampled 60 days after TCRalphabeta/CD19-depleted stem cell transplant. The TCR originated in a male patient aged 2-9 years who had a stem cell transplant for chronic granulomatous disease, so the T cells may come from the graft donor. The chain couples TRBV19 to TRBJ2-2; 7 bases are a match to TRBD1. The CDR3 spells CASSMTGQSTGELFF. In DNA, the CDR3 is TGTGCCAGTAGTATGACGGGACAGAGCACCGGGGAGCTGTTTTTT.